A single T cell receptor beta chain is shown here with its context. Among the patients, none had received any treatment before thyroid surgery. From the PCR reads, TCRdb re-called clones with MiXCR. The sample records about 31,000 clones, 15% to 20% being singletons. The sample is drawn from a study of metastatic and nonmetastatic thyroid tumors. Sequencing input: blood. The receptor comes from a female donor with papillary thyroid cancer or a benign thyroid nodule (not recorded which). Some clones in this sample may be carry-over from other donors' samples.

Written as DNA, the CDR3 is TGTGCCAGCAGCAGCACCGGGACAGGGAACTACGAGCAGTACTTC. This translates into CASSSTGTGNYEQYF. The chain joins TRBV11-2 to TRBJ2-7; 9 nucleotides match TRBD1. The V gene end was trimmed by 5 bases and the J gene end by 3 bases; junction bases not matched to a gene: 8. This CDR3 is built from 15 residues. The V gene's germline CDR1 is SGHAT and CDR2 FQNNGV.